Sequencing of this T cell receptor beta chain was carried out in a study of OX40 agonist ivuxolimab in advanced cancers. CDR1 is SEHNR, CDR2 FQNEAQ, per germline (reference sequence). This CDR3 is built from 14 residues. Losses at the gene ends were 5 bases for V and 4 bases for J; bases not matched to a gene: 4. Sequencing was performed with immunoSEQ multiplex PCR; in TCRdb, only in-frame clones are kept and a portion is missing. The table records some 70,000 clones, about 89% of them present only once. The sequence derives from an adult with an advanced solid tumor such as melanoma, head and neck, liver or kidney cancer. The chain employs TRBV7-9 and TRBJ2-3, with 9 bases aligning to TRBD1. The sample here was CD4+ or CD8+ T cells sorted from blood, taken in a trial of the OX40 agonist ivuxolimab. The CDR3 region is CASSVTGGADTQYF. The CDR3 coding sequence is TGTGCCAGCAGCGTGACAGGGGGGGCAGATACGCAGTATTTT.